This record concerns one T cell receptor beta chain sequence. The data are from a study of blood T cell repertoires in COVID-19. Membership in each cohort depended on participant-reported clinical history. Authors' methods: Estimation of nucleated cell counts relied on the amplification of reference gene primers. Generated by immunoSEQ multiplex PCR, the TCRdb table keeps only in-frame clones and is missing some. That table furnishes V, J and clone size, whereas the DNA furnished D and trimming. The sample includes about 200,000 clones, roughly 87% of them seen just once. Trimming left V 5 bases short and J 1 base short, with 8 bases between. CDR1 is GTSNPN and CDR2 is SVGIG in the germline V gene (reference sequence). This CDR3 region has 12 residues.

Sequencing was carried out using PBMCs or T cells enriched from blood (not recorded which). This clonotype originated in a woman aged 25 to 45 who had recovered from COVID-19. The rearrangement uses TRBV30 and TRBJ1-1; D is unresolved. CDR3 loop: CAWRGENTEAFF. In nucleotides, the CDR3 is TGTGCCTGGCGCGGGGAGAACACTGAAGCTTTCTTT.